A single sample gave rise to the 22 T cell receptor beta chains below, sequenced in a study of control samples from healthy donors and cancer patients. Only in-frame clones appear in the TCRdb table, and some are missing; sequencing was by immunoSEQ multiplex PCR. The sample records about 160,000 clones, roughly 94% being singletons. Input material: blood. The receptors come from a woman aged 40 to 55 in good health.

This chain connects TRBV15 to TRBJ1-2, with D tentatively TRBD1 (5 bases). Trimming pared 2 bases from V and 8 bases from J, leaving 15 bases between. The CDR3 spans 14 residues. Germline CDR1 is LNHNV and CDR2 is YYDKDF (reference sequence). Here the CDR3 reads CATSRSRDSTGYTF. CDR3 bases: TGTGCCACCAGCAGATCCAGGGATTCGACAGGCTACACCTTC.

DNA for the CDR3: TGCAGCTGCCGACTAGCGGGGGGGCCTAACGAGCAGTACTTC. Translation: CSCRLAGGPNEQYF. The chain has TRBV29-1 and TRBJ2-7, with 14 nucleotides matching TRBD2. The CDR3 is 14 residues long. Germline trimming cut 8 bases from V and 5 bases from J; bases unmatched to any gene: 8. In germline, CDR1 is SQVTM, CDR2 ANQGSEA.

This clone was recorded a few times. CDR3 residues: CASSTGGSYNSPLHF. Here the CDR3 DNA reads TGTGCCAGTAGTACAGGGGGATCCTATAATTCACCCCTCCACTTT. The chain couples TRBV19 to TRBJ1-6, with TRBD1 identical over 7 bases. CDR3 length: 15 residues. With 4 bases clipped from V and 1 base from J, the junction kept 1 base outside the gene matches. Per the germline V gene, CDR1 is LNHDA and CDR2 is SQIVND (reference sequence).

The CDR3 loop reads CASSVGWDRVEQYF. For the CDR3, the DNA is TGTGCCAGCAGCGTAGGCTGGGACAGGGTCGAGCAGTACTTC. This chain uses TRBV9 with TRBJ2-7; 9 nucleotides line up with TRBD1. The ends lost 0 bases at V and 6 bases at J; junction bases unmatched: 4. The CDR3 has 14 residues. Germline CDR1 is SGDLS and CDR2 is YYNGEE. The entire variable domain, with the rest obtained from reference TRBV9 and TRBJ2-7, is as follows: DSGVTQTPKHLITATGQRVTLRCSPRSGDLSVYWYQQSLDQGLQFLIQYYNGEERAKGNILERFSAQQFPDLHSELNLSSLELGDSALYFCASSVGWDRVEQYFGPGTRLTVT.

The rearrangement links TRBV6-6 to TRBJ1-5, with a tentative D call TRBD1 (5 bases). Trimming shortened V by 6 bases and J by 0 bases, and 12 bases separated the two germline ends. The germline CDR1 and CDR2 sequences are MNHNY and SVGAGI (reference sequence). The CDR3 consists of 15 residues. The chain's CDR3 is CASSRYRSSNQPQHF. The CDR3 coding sequence is TGTGCCAGCAGCCGTTACAGGTCTAGCAATCAGCCCCAGCATTTT.

The J gene is TRBJ1-3, the V gene TRBV9; D gene ambiguous. This CDR3 is 12 amino acids long. Per germline, CDR1 SGDLS and CDR2 YYNGEE. V shed 0 bases and J shed 4 bases, with 2 bases lying between them. The CDR3: CASSVEGNTIYF. For the CDR3, the DNA is TGTGCCAGCAGCGTAGAAGGAAACACCATATATTTT.

V gene TRBV30 combines with J gene TRBJ1-2, with TRBD1 as a possible D gene (6 bases). The CDR3 contains 14 residues. Trimming pared 0 bases from V and 6 bases from J, leaving 14 bases between. In germline, CDR1 is GTSNPN, CDR2 SVGIG (reference sequence). The CDR3 sequence is CAWSVGTGRHGYTF. CDR3 bases: TGTGCCTGGAGTGTAGGTACAGGGCGCCATGGCTACACCTTC. The full variable domain, with the rest looked up from reference TRBV30 and TRBJ1-2, is SQTIHQWPATLVQPVGSPLSLECTVEGTSNPNLYWYRQAAGRGLQLLFYSVGIGQISSEVPQNLSASRPQDRQFILSSKKLLLSDSGFYLCAWSVGTGRHGYTFGSGTRLTVV.

This clone was picked up one time. CDR3 residues: CASSLAPRTHDTGELFF. As DNA, the CDR3 is TGTGCCAGCAGCTTAGCCCCTCGGACCCATGACACCGGGGAGCTGTTTTTT. The chain joins TRBV7-9 to TRBJ2-2; no firm D call. The CDR3 consists of 17 residues. V gave up 0 bases and J gave up 3 bases, with 14 bases separating them. Germline values: CDR1 SEHNR, CDR2 FQNEAQ (reference sequence).

The chain couples TRBV7-8 to TRBJ2-5; D gene ambiguous. Germline V gene lookup returns CDR1 SGHVS and CDR2 FQNEAQ. With 1 base removed from V and 2 bases from J, the gap between germline ends came to 14 bases. The CDR3 length is 16 residues. For the CDR3, the DNA is TGTGCCAGCAGCTTAGGGGCAGCGAATGTACAAGAGACCCAGTACTTC. This sequence encodes CASSLGAANVQETQYF.

V gene TRBV5-4 combines with J gene TRBJ2-1; no definite D call. V lost 4 bases to trimming and J lost 3 bases, with 14 bases between them. The length of the CDR3 is 15 residues. Germline CDR1 reads SGHNT; CDR2 reads YYREEE (reference sequence). CDR3 nucleotides: TGTGCCAGCAGCCTAAAAAGAGAGGTCTACAATGAGCAGTTCTTC. It codes for CASSLKREVYNEQFF.

The chain recombines TRBV5-1 with TRBJ1-1, with 9 bases that match TRBD1. The V gene end was trimmed by 2 bases and the J gene end by 1 base; junction bases not matched to a gene: 3. This CDR3 spans 15 amino acids. Germline V gene lookup returns CDR1 SGHRS and CDR2 YFSETQ. The CDR3 DNA reads as TGCGCCAGCAGCTTACAGGGGGCGAGGAACACTGAAGCTTTCTTT. It codes for CASSLQGARNTEAFF.

The V and J genes are TRBV6-6 and TRBJ2-5; 8 bases agree with TRBD2. The germline V gene has CDR1 MNHNY and CDR2 SVGAGI (reference sequence). The CDR3 contains 17 residues. Trimming cost V 5 bases and J 2 bases; bases outside gene matches: 13. The CDR3 coding sequence is TGTGCCAGCAGTCCTTACAGCGGGGGAGCGCTTCAAGAGACCCAGTACTTC. It codes for CASSPYSGGALQETQYF.

This chain joins TRBV10-3 and TRBJ2-3; 10 nucleotides match TRBD2. The germline V gene encodes CDR1 ENHRY and CDR2 SYGVKD. This CDR3 comprises 18 residues. Trimming at V came to 1 base and at J to 4 bases, leaving 11 bases not matched to a gene. CDR3 protein: CAISELASGSKRADTQYF. In DNA, the CDR3 is TGTGCCATCAGTGAGTTGGCTAGCGGGAGTAAGAGGGCAGATACGCAGTATTTT.

This sequence joins TRBV7-9 and TRBJ1-2; D gene unclear. The CDR3 contains 15 residues. Trimming removed 6 bases at V and 6 bases at J, with 20 bases between. Germline CDR1 SEHNR, CDR2 FQNEAQ (reference sequence). The CDR3 nucleotides are TGTGCCAGCAGTAAACCCAGTGGGAGCTCGGATGGCTACACCTTC. Encoded protein: CASSKPSGSSDGYTF.

The chain carries TRBV7-9 and TRBJ2-2; TRBD1 matches 9 bases. The V gene end was trimmed by 8 bases and the J gene end by 6 bases; junction bases not matched to a gene: 7. Germline CDR1 is SEHNR and CDR2 is FQNEAQ (reference sequence). The CDR3 covers 14 residues. CDR3 coding DNA: TGTGCCAGCTCGGGACAGGGAATAGCCGGGGAGCTGTTTTTT. Encoded protein: CASSGQGIAGELFF.

This clone turned up a few times. CDR3 amino acids: CAISVNYEQYF. CDR3 nucleotides: TGTGCCATCAGTGTAAATTACGAGCAGTACTTC. The chain combines TRBV10-3 with TRBJ2-7; no reliable D call. Trimming removed 4 bases from V and 4 bases from J, with 5 bases in between. The CDR3 runs to 11 residues. Germline V CDR1 and CDR2: ENHRY, SYGVKD.

This clone has just one count. V gene TRBV30 combines with J gene TRBJ2-7; D uncertain. This CDR3 comprises 12 residues. From germline, CDR1 is GTSNPN and CDR2 SVGIG (reference sequence). V was shortened by 3 bases and J by 3 bases, with 9 bases between the two germline ends. Written as DNA, the CDR3 is TGTGCCTGGAGCTATATCGGCTACGAGCAGTACTTC. It codes for CAWSYIGYEQYF.

The chain combines TRBV19 with TRBJ1-1; 10 nucleotides line up with TRBD1. Germline CDR1 reads LNHDA; CDR2 reads SQIVND (reference sequence). This CDR3 has 16 amino acids. The ends lost 5 bases at V and 2 bases at J; junction bases unmatched: 8. CDR3 nucleotides: TGTGCCAGTAGTGCGGGGGACAGGGGCGGAAACACTGAAGCTTTCTTT. Translated, it gives CASSAGDRGGNTEAFF.

V usage is TRBV6-4 and J usage is TRBJ1-2, with a weak D call TRBD1 (5 bases). The CDR3 sequence is 17 residues long. Germline V gene data show CDR1 as MRHNA and CDR2 as SNTAGT. V was clipped by 0 bases and J by 4 bases, with 18 bases between them. The CDR3 here is CASSDSDGSRGSYGYTF. The CDR3 DNA follows: TGTGCCAGCAGTGACTCGGATGGTTCTAGGGGATCCTATGGCTACACCTTC.

The chain employs TRBV7-2 and TRBJ1-2, with 7 bases matching TRBD1. The CDR3 totals 15 residues. Germline V gene sequence: CDR1 SGHTA, CDR2 FQGNSA. The ends lost 0 bases at V and 4 bases at J; junction bases unmatched: 5. Here the CDR3 reads CASSLAPGDSYGYTF. Here the CDR3 DNA reads TGTGCCAGCAGCTTAGCCCCAGGGGACAGCTATGGCTACACCTTC.

The gene calls are TRBV15 and TRBJ1-2, with a weak D call TRBD1 (6 bases). CDR1 is LNHNV and CDR2 is YYDKDF in the germline V gene (reference sequence). The CDR3 has 15 amino acids. The V end was cut by 4 bases, the J end by 3 bases, with 15 bases between. This CDR3 reads CATSTPRGGDYGYTF. The CDR3 DNA sequence: TGTGCCACCAGCACCCCACGGGGGGGCGACTATGGCTACACCTTC.

This sequence joins TRBV9 and TRBJ2-7; D perhaps matches TRBD1 (6 bases). V was pared by 3 bases and J by 4 bases, with 14 bases between. Looked up from germline, CDR1 is SGDLS and CDR2 is YYNGEE. This CDR3 has 14 residues. The CDR3 nucleotides are TGTGCCAGCAGCGAAGGGGGATGGTCTTACGAGCAGTACTTC. Amino acid sequence: CASSEGGWSYEQYF.